This section outlines one T cell receptor (beta chain) sequence together with its context. This entry belongs to a study of blood T cell repertoires in COVID-19. Study background: PBMCs, B-cell-depleted T cells, or T cells were the source of the cDNA or gDNA that made up the material.

In the original analysis: Estimated nucleated cell counts came from reference gene primer amplification. Only in-frame clones appear in the TCRdb table, and some are missing; sequencing was by immunoSEQ multiplex PCR. The V and J calls and clone size were taken over from that table, and D and trimming were inferred from the DNA. Among some 160,000 clones listed, about nine tenths were seen once. V was cut by 3 bases and J by 6 bases, with 18 bases left in between. CDR1 DFQATT and CDR2 SNEGSKA come from the germline V gene (reference sequence). The CDR3 length is 14 residues. The sample comprised peripheral blood. V usage is TRBV20-1 and J usage is TRBJ2-7; weak D call: TRBD2 (5 bases). The TCR originated in a man between 18 and 29 years old with acute or convalescent COVID-19. The CDR3 sequence: CSASQADSRPEQYF. CDR3 in DNA: TGCAGTGCTAGTCAAGCGGACTCTCGCCCCGAGCAGTACTTC.